The 23 T cell receptor beta chains given below trace back to one sample, sequenced in a study of blood T cell repertoires in COVID-19. Only in-frame clones appear in the TCRdb table, and some are missing; sequencing was by immunoSEQ multiplex PCR. The sample yields 52,000 or so clones, 80% to 90% seen once. Input material: peripheral blood. These receptors were taken from a man aged 35 to 55 with COVID-19, enrolled during active disease.

This clone was seen a single time. CDR3 sequence: CALGRDSYEQYF. CDR3 sequence (DNA): TGTGCCTTGGGCAGGGACTCCTACGAGCAGTACTTC. The chain couples TRBV10-3 to TRBJ2-7, with TRBD1 as a possible D gene (5 bases). The germline V and J ends were trimmed by 11 bases and 0 bases, with 11 bases remaining between them. In germline, CDR1 is ENHRY, CDR2 SYGVKD. CDR3 length equals 12 residues.

J is TRBJ1-5 and V is TRBV19; maybe TRBD1 (6 bases). Trimming removed 6 bases from V and 2 bases from J, with 14 bases in between. This CDR3 region has 15 residues. CDR1 is LNHDA, CDR2 SQIVND, per germline (reference sequence). The CDR3 region has the DNA TGTGCCAGTAGCCTACAGGGAGATGGCAATCAGCCCCAGCATTTT. Its protein product is CASSLQGDGNQPQHF.

The chain employs TRBV18 and TRBJ1-4; no reliable D call. With 6 bases removed from V and 0 bases from J, the gap between germline ends came to 11 bases. CDR3 length equals 15 residues. CDR1 and CDR2 (germline): KGHSH, LQKENI. In nucleotides, the CDR3 is TGTGCCAGCTCCCCCGCAGGTGCAACTAATGAAAAACTGTTTTTT. It is translated as CASSPAGATNEKLFF.

The chain employs TRBV4-1 and TRBJ2-5, with TRBD1 identical over 9 bases. Germline V gives CDR1 MGHRA, CDR2 YSYEKL. The CDR3 spans 16 residues. Trimming at V came to 2 bases and at J to 4 bases, leaving 8 bases not matched to a gene. The CDR3 spells CASSQIPGQGRETQYF. In nucleotides, the CDR3 is TGCGCCAGCAGCCAAATTCCGGGACAGGGCCGAGAGACCCAGTACTTC.

The chain carries TRBV10-3 and TRBJ2-7, with TRBD1 matching over 12 bases. J was trimmed by 5 bases and V by 0 bases; bases with no gene match: 11. This CDR3 is 18 amino acids long. Germline CDR1 and CDR2: ENHRY and SYGVKD. CDR3 nucleotide sequence: TGTGCCATCAGTGAGTCGACTCCGGGACAGGGGGCTTTCGACGAGCAGTACTTC. This gives the protein CAISESTPGQGAFDEQYF.

The DNA of the CDR3 is TGTGCCAGCAGTCGGGACAGGGGATCTGGAAACACCATATATTTT. This sequence encodes CASSRDRGSGNTIYF. V gene TRBV2 combines with J gene TRBJ1-3, with 10 bases that match TRBD1. V lost 5 bases and J lost 1; bases outside the gene matches: 2. The CDR3 is 15 amino acids. The germline V gene encodes CDR1 SNHLY and CDR2 FYNNEI.

V gene TRBV24-1 combines with J gene TRBJ2-7; the D gene is possibly TRBD1 (7 bases). The CDR3 spans 12 residues. CDR1 is KGHDR and CDR2 is SFDVKD in the germline V gene. V was shortened by 5 bases and J by 6 bases, with 10 bases between the two germline ends. CDR3 DNA sequence: TGTGCCACCAGTGGCCAGGGGGGCGAGCAGTACTTC. The encoded protein is CATSGQGGEQYF.

The chain recombines TRBV7-6 with TRBJ2-1, with 12 bases identical to TRBD2. The CDR3 spans 18 residues. Germline V gene lookup returns CDR1 SGHVS and CDR2 FNYEAQ. V dropped 1 base and J dropped 2; count of bases not matched to a gene: 6. This chain's CDR3 is CASSLGASGGVTYNEQFF. In nucleotides, the CDR3 is TGTGCCAGCAGCTTAGGGGCTAGCGGGGGGGTCACCTACAATGAGCAGTTCTTC.

CDR3 amino acids: CASILDGKTTDTQYF. The CDR3 nucleotides read TGTGCCAGCATCCTGGACGGGAAAACCACAGATACGCAGTATTTT. This chain joins TRBV5-5 and TRBJ2-3, with a possible D match to TRBD2 (5 bases). This CDR3 has 15 residues. Germline CDR1 is SGHKS and CDR2 is YYEKEE (reference sequence). Between the trimmed V and J ends, which lost 6 bases and 2 bases, there was a span of 16 bases.

The chain employs TRBV30 and TRBJ2-3; TRBD1 matches at 9 bases. The CDR3 is made up of 11 amino acids. Germline assignment: CDR1 GTSNPN and CDR2 SVGIG (reference sequence). V lost 5 bases to trimming and J lost 7 bases; unmatched junction nucleotides: 1. CDR3: CAWDRGYTQYF. Here the CDR3 DNA reads TGTGCCTGGGACAGGGGGTATACGCAGTATTTT.

The chain uses TRBV2 and TRBJ1-1; 8 bases map to TRBD1. Looked up from germline, CDR1 is SNHLY and CDR2 is FYNNEI. J lost 4 bases, V lost 4 bases, and 8 bases had no gene match. This CDR3 is built from 15 residues. Here the CDR3 reads CASSGTGSVGTEAFF. DNA for the CDR3: TGTGCCAGCAGTGGGACAGGGAGTGTCGGCACTGAAGCTTTCTTT.

J is TRBJ1-1 and V is TRBV11-3; D is unresolved. The V end lost 1 base, the J end lost 4 bases, and 13 bases lay between the germline ends. The germline V gene has CDR1 SGHNT and CDR2 YENEEA. The CDR3 has 15 residues. The DNA for the CDR3 is TGTGCCAGCAGCTTAGTGGGAGACATGGGCACTGAAGCTTTCTTT. Translation: CASSLVGDMGTEAFF.

The rearrangement joins TRBV4-2 to TRBJ2-7; TRBD2 might be the D (7 bases). V lost 0 bases and J lost 3, with 12 bases in between. Germline V gene lookup returns CDR1 LGHNA and CDR2 YNFKEQ. This CDR3 contains 15 residues. In DNA, the CDR3 is TGTGCCAGCAGCCAAGACTTGGGAGGGGGCTACGAGCAGTACTTC. Protein product: CASSQDLGGGYEQYF.

As for this clone: This sample includes further DNA sequences coding for the same CDR3. The chain employs TRBV7-2 and TRBJ2-5; D call uncertain. Germline V lookup: CDR1 SGHTA, CDR2 FQGNSA. This CDR3 spans 14 amino acids. V gave up 1 base and J gave up 1 base, with 7 bases separating them. The CDR3 nucleotides are TGTGCCAGCAGCTTAGACGTAGTCCAAGAGACCCAGTACTTC. Translation gives CASSLDVVQETQYF.

The chain couples TRBV29-1 to TRBJ2-2; TRBD1 is a possible D gene (5 bases). Deletions cut 6 bases from V and 4 bases from J, with 15 bases between. This CDR3 region has 14 residues. Germline V gives CDR1 SQVTM, CDR2 ANQGSEA. CDR3 coding DNA: TGCAGCGTGGAGTGGCAGCAGGGCACCGGGGAGCTGTTTTTT. It encodes CSVEWQQGTGELFF.

This chain links TRBV7-8 with TRBJ1-2, with 9 nucleotides matching TRBD1. CDR3 length equals 16 residues. Losses at the gene ends were 3 bases for V and 13 bases for J; bases not matched to a gene: 18. The germline V gene encodes CDR1 SGHVS and CDR2 FQNEAQ. The CDR3 region is CASSLEQGATLTWSTF. The CDR3 bases are TGTGCCAGCAGCTTGGAACAGGGGGCCACCTTGACTTGGTCCACCTTC.

This clone was observed once. The chain has TRBV18 and TRBJ1-2, with D tentatively TRBD1 (6 bases). Germline-derived CDR1 and CDR2 are KGHSH and LQKENI. CDR3 length equals 16 residues. V was shortened by 2 bases and J by 4 bases, with 17 bases between the two germline ends. This CDR3 is CASSPYPAGQSYGYTF. The CDR3 coding sequence is TGTGCCAGCTCACCATATCCCGCAGGACAGTCCTATGGCTACACCTTC.

The gene calls are TRBV5-1 and TRBJ1-5; no clear D. CDR3 size: 18 residues. The germline V gene has CDR1 SGHRS and CDR2 YFSETQ. V lost 3 bases, J lost 4 bases, and 23 bases lay in between. CDR3 sequence: CASSSLNRPGVENQPQHF. The CDR3 DNA reads TGCGCCAGCAGCTCTCTAAACCGGCCCGGGGTGGAAAATCAGCCCCAGCATTTT. The whole variable domain, remainder taken from reference TRBV5-1 and TRBJ1-5, is KAGVTQTPRYLIKTRGQQVTLSCSPISGHRSVSWYQQTPGQGLQFLFEYFSETQRNKGNFPGRFSGRQFSNSRSEMNVSTLELGDSALYLCASSSLNRPGVENQPQHFGDGTRLSIL.

In this sample, this clone turned up once. The J gene is TRBJ2-7, the V gene TRBV19; D ambiguous. This CDR3 has 13 amino acids. Germline lookup yields CDR1 LNHDA and CDR2 SQIVND (reference sequence). Trimming removed 5 bases from V and 4 bases from J, with 12 bases in between. The CDR3 bases are TGTGCCAGTAGTGCTGGGCCGGCATACGAGCAGTACTTC. Residues: CASSAGPAYEQYF.

V and J are TRBV5-1 and TRBJ2-5; D is perhaps TRBD2 (5 bases). There are 15 residues in the CDR3. The germline V and J ends were trimmed by 0 bases and 5 bases, with 14 bases remaining between them. In germline, CDR1 is SGHRS, CDR2 YFSETQ. As DNA, the CDR3 is TGCGCCAGCAGCTTGGCCGGCGGGCCCGGGGAGACCCAGTACTTC. Translation gives CASSLAGGPGETQYF. The whole variable domain, filled in from reference TRBV5-1 and TRBJ2-5, reads KAGVTQTPRYLIKTRGQQVTLSCSPISGHRSVSWYQQTPGQGLQFLFEYFSETQRNKGNFPGRFSGRQFSNSRSEMNVSTLELGDSALYLCASSLAGGPGETQYFGPGTRLLVL.

V usage is TRBV5-6 and J usage is TRBJ2-7, with TRBD2 as a possible D gene (6 bases). The length of the CDR3 is 13 residues. The ends were cut back, 5 bases at V and 2 bases at J, with 11 bases in the middle. Germline V gene lookup returns CDR1 SGHDT and CDR2 YYEEEE. The CDR3 region is CASRGGNPYEQYF. The CDR3 coding sequence is TGTGCCAGCAGAGGAGGGAACCCCTACGAGCAGTACTTC.

This clone was detected only once. The chain has TRBV28 and TRBJ2-5; possibly TRBD1 for D (5 bases). The CDR3 is 13 amino acids. Germline V gene lookup returns CDR1 MDHEN and CDR2 SYDVKM. The V and J ends lost 3 bases and 5 bases respectively, with 10 bases between them. CDR3 DNA sequence: TGTGCCAGCAGTTTGGGGCTGGGGGAGACCCAGTACTTC. Protein: CASSLGLGETQYF.

The V and J genes are TRBV6-5 and TRBJ2-7; 10 positions agree with TRBD1. CDR1 and CDR2 from the germline V gene are MNHEY and SVGAGI. The CDR3 spans 15 residues. With 0 bases clipped from V and 3 bases from J, the junction kept 2 bases outside the gene matches. Here the CDR3 reads CASSYSDRGDYEQYF. The DNA of the CDR3 is TGTGCCAGCAGTTACTCGGACAGGGGGGACTACGAGCAGTACTTC.